The clone carrying this T cell receptor (beta chain) came up many times. Its target is not known. The data are from a study of spatial heterogeneity in lung cancer. Study-wide findings and caveats: Tumor mutation counts were tracked by expanded intratumoral alpha and beta TCR counts. For tumor T cells, estimated coverage reached only about 7.4% (alpha) and over 12% (beta).

The CDR3 has 15 residues. The germline V gene encodes CDR1 SGHKS and CDR2 YYEKEE (reference sequence). Trimming removed 5 bases from V and 3 bases from J, with 15 bases in between. TCRdb called the 5' RACE reads again in MiXCR, with one record for every CDR3 protein. The data show 7,300 or so distinct CDR3 sequences, 13% to 15% seen once. Specified time point: sample taken at primary tumor resection. This specimen consisted of lung tumor tissue, obtained at surgery. This clonotype was sampled from a female donor with early-stage non-small cell lung cancer. V and J are TRBV5-5 and TRBJ1-5, with D tentatively TRBD1 (6 bases). DNA for the CDR3: TGTGCCAGCAGTTCCCACAGGGATTCCAATCAGCCCCAGCATTTT. Amino acid sequence: CASSSHRDSNQPQHF.